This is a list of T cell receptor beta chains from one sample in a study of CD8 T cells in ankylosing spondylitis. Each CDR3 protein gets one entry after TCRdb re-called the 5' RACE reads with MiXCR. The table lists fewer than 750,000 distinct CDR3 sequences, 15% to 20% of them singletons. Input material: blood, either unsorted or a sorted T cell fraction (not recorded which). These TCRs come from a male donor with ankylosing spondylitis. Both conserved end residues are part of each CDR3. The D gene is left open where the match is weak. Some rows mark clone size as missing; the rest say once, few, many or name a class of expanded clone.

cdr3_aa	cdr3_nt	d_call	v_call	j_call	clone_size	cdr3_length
CASSAEGGASDTQYF	TGTGCCAGCAGCGCCGAGGGCGGGGCCTCGGATACGCAGTATTTT	-	TRBV9	TRBJ2-3	-	15
CASSLRRGGHGNEQFF	TGTGCCAGCAGCTTACGCCGGGGGGGCCACGGGAATGAGCAGTTCTTC	TRBD2	TRBV7-3	TRBJ2-1	few	16
CASSASGRMGEQFF	TGTGCCAGCAGCGCCAGCGGGAGGATGGGTGAGCAGTTCTTC	TRBD2	TRBV6-2/TRBV6-3	TRBJ2-1	-	14
CSVAGDTGELFF	TGCAGCGTTGCAGGGGACACCGGGGAGCTGTTTTTT	-	TRBV29-1	TRBJ2-2	few	12
CASRGWKSTEAFF	TGTGCCAGCAGGGGGTGGAAGAGCACTGAAGCTTTCTTT	-	TRBV6-2/TRBV6-3	TRBJ1-1	-	13
CASSNYNTEAFF	TGTGCCAGCAGCAATTACAACACTGAAGCTTTCTTT	-	TRBV12-3/TRBV12-4	TRBJ1-1	few	12
CSAIRNEQFF	TGCAGTGCTATAAGGAATGAGCAGTTCTTC	-	TRBV20-1	TRBJ2-1	-	10
CASSDSPGATNTGELFF	TGTGCCAGCAGTGACTCCCCGGGGGCTACGAACACCGGGGAGCTGTTTTTT	-	TRBV25-1	TRBJ2-2	-	17
CASSPILAGDISGEQYF	TGCGCCAGCAGCCCTATCCTAGCGGGAGATATCTCGGGAGAGCAGTACTTC	TRBD2	TRBV4-3	TRBJ2-7	-	17
CASSSRTRTNTGELFF	TGTGCCAGCAGTTCCAGGACTAGAACGAACACCGGGGAGCTGTTTTTT	TRBD2	TRBV12-3/TRBV12-4	TRBJ2-2	-	16